This is a list of T cell receptor beta chains from one sample in a study of blood T cell repertoires in COVID-19. Data came from immunoSEQ multiplex PCR; TCRdb stores just in-frame clones and leaves some out. The table lists some 95,000 clones, 60% to 85% of them singletons. The sample comprised peripheral blood. Every receptor here comes from a man over 45 who had recovered from COVID-19. The CDR3 runs from the conserved cysteine through the conserved F or W. Each record gives: J gene, V gene, D gene, CDR3 protein. D genes are given only for firm matches.

>TRBJ1-4|TRBV7-2|TRBD1
CASSRDRGDEKLFF
>TRBJ1-5|TRBV12-5|TRBD1
CASGTGTANQPQHF
>TRBJ2-7|TRBV15|NA
CATRENGRDEQYF
>TRBJ1-2|TRBV9|NA
CASASSGSLRGYTF
>TRBJ2-1|TRBV7-2|NA
CASSLGLNNEQFF
>TRBJ2-5|TRBV3-1/TRBV3-2|TRBD2
CASSQAGGTSGGDRYF
>TRBJ2-4|TRBV6-5|TRBD1
CASSSWTGGKNIQYF
>TRBJ2-2|TRBV4-1|NA
CASSQPRDSSTGELFF
>TRBJ2-7|TRBV29-1|NA
CSGVNSYEQYF
>TRBJ1-5|TRBV28|NA
CASSFRHGGNQPQHF
>TRBJ1-1|TRBV19|NA
CASSMGLRNTEAFF
>TRBJ2-3|TRBV7-2|TRBD2
CASSLAGAGGITDTQYF
>TRBJ2-7|TRBV5-1|NA
CASSLTAGSGVYEQYF
>TRBJ2-1|TRBV5-1|NA
CASSLMAGTYNEQFF
>TRBJ2-3|TRBV5-4|TRBD2
CASSIRRSGGATDTQYF
>TRBJ1-3|TRBV28|TRBD1
CASSPLPPGGASGNTIYF
>TRBJ2-7|TRBV7-2|NA
CASSFPGPEQYF
>TRBJ1-2|TRBV5-4|TRBD1
CASTKGQGEDGYTF
>TRBJ1-1|TRBV7-8|TRBD1
CASSLGNWGTANTEAFF
>TRBJ2-3|TRBV6-5|NA
CASSYRGAGADTQYF
>TRBJ2-1|TRBV18|NA
CASSPPTRPYNEQFF
>TRBJ2-3|TRBV6-4|NA
CASSDSISGADTQYF
>TRBJ2-5|TRBV18|TRBD2
CASSHTSDTTQTQYF
>TRBJ1-2|TRBV24-1|NA
CATSEDSDPYGYTF
>TRBJ2-3|TRBV28|NA
CASSLSGREGDTQYF
>TRBJ1-6|TRBV30|TRBD1
CAWSHGDREYSPLHF
>TRBJ2-4|TRBV2|NA
CASSEGGQNIQYF
>TRBJ1-6|TRBV11-2|NA
CASSLIQGPPLHF
>TRBJ1-2|TRBV6-6|NA
CASNTETGTPTF
>TRBJ1-1|TRBV10-1|NA
CASSESYRETEAFF
>TRBJ2-2|TRBV29-1|NA
CSVVKGGNTGELFF
>TRBJ2-5|TRBV28|TRBD1
CAARSGGTGRIQETQYF
>TRBJ1-4|TRBV7-6|TRBD1
CASSRRDRVGEKLFF
>TRBJ1-1|TRBV25-1|TRBD1
CASSHRTGKTLNTEAFF
>TRBJ2-3|TRBV7-9|TRBD2
CASNSVSGRAPDTQYF
>TRBJ2-2|TRBV7-6|TRBD1
CASSPSPDRASTGELFF
>TRBJ1-2|TRBV2|TRBD1
CASMGTDYGYTF
>TRBJ1-4|TRBV19|NA
CASSPTATNEKLFF
>TRBJ2-7|TRBV4-1|NA
CASSQHQRGYEQYF
>TRBJ2-7|TRBV6-5|TRBD1
CASSYSNRGDYEQYF
>TRBJ2-7|TRBV5-6|NA
CASSFYKTGGTYEQYF
>TRBJ2-1|TRBV19|TRBD2
CASSSTGGSSYNEQFF
>TRBJ1-5|TRBV7-9|NA
CASSAGNSNQPQHF
>TRBJ1-3|TRBV7-8|NA
CASSLDRRGNTIYF
>TRBJ1-5|TRBV19|NA
CASSIITGSNQPQHF